The sequence of this T cell receptor beta chain was determined in a study of T cells after yellow fever vaccination. Study information: Those fractions that held only low numbers of cells were prepared using the SMART-Seq v4 Ultra Low Input RNA kit.

The study made its TCR cDNA through 5'RACE template switching. That step introduced a universal primer site along with UMIs. MiXCR, applied by TCRdb to the 5' RACE reads, yields one record per CDR3 protein. Of 120,000 or so distinct CDR3 sequences in the sample, nearly 15% were seen once. Sequenced here: CD8+ T cells sorted from PBMCs, sampled 5 days after the yellow fever booster vaccination. This clonotype was obtained from a man in his late teens or twenties who received the YFV17D yellow fever vaccine.

The CDR3 DNA is TGCGCCAGCAGCCGTTCCGGGACCTCCAGTAATTCACCCCTCCACTTT. Translated, it gives CASSRSGTSSNSPLHF. V usage is TRBV4-3 and J usage is TRBJ1-6, with D possibly TRBD1 on 5 matching bases. Germline CDR1 reads LGHNA; CDR2 reads YSLEER. The CDR3 consists of 16 residues. Trimming took 4 bases from V and 6 from J, leaving 16 bases between them.